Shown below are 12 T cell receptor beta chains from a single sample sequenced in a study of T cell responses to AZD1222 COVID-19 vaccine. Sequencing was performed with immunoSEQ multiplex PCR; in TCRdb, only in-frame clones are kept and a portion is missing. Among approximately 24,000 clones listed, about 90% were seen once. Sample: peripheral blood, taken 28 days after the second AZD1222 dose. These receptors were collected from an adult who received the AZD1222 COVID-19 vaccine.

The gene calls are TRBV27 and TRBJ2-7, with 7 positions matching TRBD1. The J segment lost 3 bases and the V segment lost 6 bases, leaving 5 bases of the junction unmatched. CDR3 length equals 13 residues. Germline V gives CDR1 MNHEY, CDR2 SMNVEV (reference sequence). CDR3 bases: TGTGCCAGCAGCCGGGACAGCTTCTACGAGCAGTACTTC. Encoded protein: CASSRDSFYEQYF.

CDR3 nucleotide sequence: TGCGCCAGCAGCCAAGATCTGGCAGGGGGCCACGGCACTGAAGCTTTCTTT. As protein: CASSQDLAGGHGTEAFF. The rearrangement links TRBV4-1 to TRBJ1-1, with TRBD1 matching over 8 bases. The CDR3 extends over 17 amino acids. Unmatched junction bases numbered 10, after V lost 0 bases and J lost 4 bases. Looked up from germline, CDR1 is MGHRA and CDR2 is YSYEKL.

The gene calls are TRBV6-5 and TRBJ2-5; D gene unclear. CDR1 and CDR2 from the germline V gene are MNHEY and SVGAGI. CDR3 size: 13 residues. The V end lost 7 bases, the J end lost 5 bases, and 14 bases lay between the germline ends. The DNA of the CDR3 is TGTGCCAGCAATCGAAATCGTTTTGAGACCCAGTACTTC. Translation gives CASNRNRFETQYF.

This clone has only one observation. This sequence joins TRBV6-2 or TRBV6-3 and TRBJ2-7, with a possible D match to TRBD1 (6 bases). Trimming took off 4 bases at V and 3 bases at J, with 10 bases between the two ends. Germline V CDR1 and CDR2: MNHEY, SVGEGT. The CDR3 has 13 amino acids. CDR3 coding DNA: TGTGCCAGCAGTTCGACAGGTCACTACGAGCAGTACTTC. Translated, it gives CASSSTGHYEQYF.

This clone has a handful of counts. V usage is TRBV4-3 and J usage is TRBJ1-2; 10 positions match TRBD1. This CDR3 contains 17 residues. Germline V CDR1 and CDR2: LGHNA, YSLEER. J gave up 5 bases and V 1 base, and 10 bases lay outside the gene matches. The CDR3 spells CASSQALTGGVYYGYTF. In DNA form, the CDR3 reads TGCGCCAGCAGCCAAGCGCTGACAGGGGGCGTTTATTATGGCTACACCTTC.

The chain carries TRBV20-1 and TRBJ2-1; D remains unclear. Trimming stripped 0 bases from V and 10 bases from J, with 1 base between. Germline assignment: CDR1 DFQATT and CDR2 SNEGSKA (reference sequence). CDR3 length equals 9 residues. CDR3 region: CSAREEQFF. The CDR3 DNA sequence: TGCAGTGCTAGAGAAGAGCAGTTCTTC.

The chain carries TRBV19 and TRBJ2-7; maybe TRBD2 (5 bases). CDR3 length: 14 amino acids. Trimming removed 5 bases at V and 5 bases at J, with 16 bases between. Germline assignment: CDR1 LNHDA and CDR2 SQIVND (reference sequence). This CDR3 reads CASSPREVIHEQYF. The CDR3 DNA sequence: TGTGCCAGTAGTCCCCGGGAAGTTATACACGAGCAGTACTTC.

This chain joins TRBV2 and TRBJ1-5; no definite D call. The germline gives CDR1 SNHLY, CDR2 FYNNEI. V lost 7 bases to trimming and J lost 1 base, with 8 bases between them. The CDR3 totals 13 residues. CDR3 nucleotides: TGTGCCAGCAAGGAAGGGAGCAATCAGCCCCAGCATTTT. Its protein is CASKEGSNQPQHF.

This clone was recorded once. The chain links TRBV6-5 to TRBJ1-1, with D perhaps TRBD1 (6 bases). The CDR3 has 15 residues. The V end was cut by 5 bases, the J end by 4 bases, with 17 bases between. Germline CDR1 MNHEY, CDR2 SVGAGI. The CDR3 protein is CASSPRGAGFTEAFF. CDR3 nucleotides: TGTGCCAGCAGTCCTCGGGGGGCGGGCTTCACTGAAGCTTTCTTT.

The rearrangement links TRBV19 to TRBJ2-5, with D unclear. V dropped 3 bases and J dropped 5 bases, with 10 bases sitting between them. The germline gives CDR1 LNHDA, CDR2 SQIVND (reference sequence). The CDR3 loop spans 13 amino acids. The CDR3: CASSMRPSETQYF. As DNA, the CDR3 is TGTGCCAGTAGTATGAGGCCCTCGGAGACCCAGTACTTC.

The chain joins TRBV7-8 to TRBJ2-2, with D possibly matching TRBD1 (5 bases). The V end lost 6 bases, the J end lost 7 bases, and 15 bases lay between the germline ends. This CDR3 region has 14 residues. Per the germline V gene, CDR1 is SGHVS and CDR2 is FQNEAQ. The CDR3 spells CASRAGYQVGELFF. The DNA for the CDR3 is TGTGCCAGCAGGGCAGGGTATCAAGTCGGGGAGCTGTTTTTT.

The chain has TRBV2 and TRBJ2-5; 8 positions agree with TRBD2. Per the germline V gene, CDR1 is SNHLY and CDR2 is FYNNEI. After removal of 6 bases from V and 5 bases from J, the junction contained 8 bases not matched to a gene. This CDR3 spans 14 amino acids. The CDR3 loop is CASSPAGGGETQYF. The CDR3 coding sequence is TGTGCCAGCAGCCCGGCGGGGGGCGGGGAGACCCAGTACTTC.